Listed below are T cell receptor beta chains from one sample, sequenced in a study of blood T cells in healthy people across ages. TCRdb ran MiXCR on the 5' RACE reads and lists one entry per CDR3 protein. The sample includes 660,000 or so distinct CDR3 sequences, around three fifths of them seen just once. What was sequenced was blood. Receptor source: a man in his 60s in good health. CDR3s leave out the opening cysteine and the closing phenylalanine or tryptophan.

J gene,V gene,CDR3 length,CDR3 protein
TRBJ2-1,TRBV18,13,ASSSGLAGANEQF
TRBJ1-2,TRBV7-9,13,ARSFFPGLGYGYT
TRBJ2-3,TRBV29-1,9,SVELKDTQY
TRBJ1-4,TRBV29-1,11,SATLPSNEKLF
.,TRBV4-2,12,ASSSGLRSGTQY
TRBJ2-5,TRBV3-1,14,ASSQGTNRGRGTQY
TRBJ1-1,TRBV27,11,ASIGWVNTEAF
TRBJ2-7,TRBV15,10,ATSRDRDEQY
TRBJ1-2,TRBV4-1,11,ASSQDVRTGYT
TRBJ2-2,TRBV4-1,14,ASQTSGGLNTGELF
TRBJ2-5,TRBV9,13,ASSVGMGSQETQY
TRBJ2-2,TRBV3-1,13,ASSQTVGGTGELF
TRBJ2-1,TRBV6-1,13,ASSEWGTRYNEQF
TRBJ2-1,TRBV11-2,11,ASSLSHYNEQF
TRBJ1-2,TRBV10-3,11,AISEGRPLGYT
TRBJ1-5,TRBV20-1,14,SARYSGAFGNQPQH
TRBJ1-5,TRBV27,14,ASSLYRDRSNQPQH
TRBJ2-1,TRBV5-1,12,ASSLTGQASRQF
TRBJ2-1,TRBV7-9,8,ARRRQGRF
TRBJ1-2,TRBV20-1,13,SAQQGATRTYGYT
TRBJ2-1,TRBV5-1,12,ASREAGVDNEQF
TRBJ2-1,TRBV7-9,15,ASSTTRAGGPSNEQF
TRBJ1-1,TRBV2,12,ASSVAGQGAFAF
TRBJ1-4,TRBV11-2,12,ASSPWTGGAKLF
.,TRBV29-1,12,SAKSRDPWNEQY
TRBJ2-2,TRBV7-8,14,ASSLADRRGTGELF
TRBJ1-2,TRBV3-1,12,ASTPRAQGGGYT
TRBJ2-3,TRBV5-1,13,ASSLAKKPGDTQY
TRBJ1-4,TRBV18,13,ASSPSGATNEKLF
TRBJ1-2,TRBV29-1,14,SVEDYGTGAQGGYT
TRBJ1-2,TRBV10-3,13,ATSPGGTSNYGYT
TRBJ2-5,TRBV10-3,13,AISESGQRQETQY
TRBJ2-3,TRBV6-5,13,ASSRLAGHRDTQY
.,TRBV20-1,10,SGESSYNEQY
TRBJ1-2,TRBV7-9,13,ASSLGHSPNYGYT
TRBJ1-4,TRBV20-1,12,SARSQGAGEKLF
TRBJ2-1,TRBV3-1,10,ASTTSGDEQF
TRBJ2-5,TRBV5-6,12,ASSLEYSQETQY
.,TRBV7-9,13,ASSLRGAGENIQY
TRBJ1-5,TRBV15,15,ATSRDQDWNSNQPQH
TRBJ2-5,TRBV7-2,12,ASTPIRVGETQY
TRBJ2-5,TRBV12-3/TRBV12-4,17,ASSSGTSGPWGPQETQY
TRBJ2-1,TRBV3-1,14,ASSQDHGGAGNEQF
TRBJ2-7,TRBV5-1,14,ASSLMGSPGPYEQY
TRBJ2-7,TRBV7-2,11,ASSLGSPGGQY
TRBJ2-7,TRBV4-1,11,ASSQDRLWEQY
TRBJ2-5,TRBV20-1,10,SARRGFETQY
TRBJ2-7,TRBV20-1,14,SAQTGLAGGSYEQY
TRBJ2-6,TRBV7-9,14,ASSPRVGPGANVLT
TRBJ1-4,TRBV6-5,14,ASSYDRQGGDEKLF
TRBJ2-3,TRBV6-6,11,ASRGQRTDTQY
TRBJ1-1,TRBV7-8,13,ASSLVQGAFTEAF
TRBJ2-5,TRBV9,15,ASSVGVSGGHQETQY
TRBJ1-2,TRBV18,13,ASSPVRETGYGYT
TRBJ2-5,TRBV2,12,ASSEGTGEETQY
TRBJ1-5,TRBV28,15,ASSLRQGTYSNQPQH
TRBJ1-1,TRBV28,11,ASNYLRNTEAF
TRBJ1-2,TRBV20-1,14,SARDQITGRNYGYT
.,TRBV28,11,ASSFGGAKTQY